Below are 14 T cell receptor beta chains sequenced from a single sample in a study of human T cells and chemical hapten exposure. One entry per CDR3 protein, called by TCRdb with MiXCR from the RACE reads. The data contain around 57,000 distinct CDR3 sequences, about 11% of them singletons. Time point reported: pre-sensitization, week 0. Treatment of the sample: therapeutic diphenylcyclopropenone sensitization with weekly scalp DPC. The source material was whole blood, sampled in connection with sensitization to the hapten diphenylcyclopropenone (DPC). The receptor set was obtained from a woman between 40 and 50 years old with alopecia areata. Some clones in this sample may be carry-over from other donors' samples.

In this sample, this clonotype turned up a few times. The V gene is TRBV6-2 or TRBV6-3, the J gene TRBJ2-4, with 7 bases matching TRBD1. J gave up 1 base and V 4 bases, and 10 bases lay outside the gene matches. The CDR3 covers 17 residues. CDR1 is MNHEY, CDR2 SVGEGT, per germline. The chain's CDR3 is CASSSQQQGTAKNIQYF. CDR3 bases: TGTGCCAGCAGTTCCCAGCAACAGGGGACGGCCAAAAACATTCAGTACTTC.

The V gene is TRBV20-1, the J gene TRBJ2-3, with 7 nucleotides matching TRBD2. J was trimmed by 1 base and V by 5 bases; bases with no gene match: 6. The CDR3 runs 14 residues. Germline V gene lookup returns CDR1 DFQATT and CDR2 SNEGSKA (reference sequence). CDR3 loop: CSAGPSGGTDTQYF. CDR3 DNA: TGCAGTGCTGGGCCTAGCGGAGGCACAGATACGCAGTATTTT.

The V call is TRBV20-1, the J call TRBJ1-5, with D possibly being TRBD1 (5 bases). The germline V and J ends were trimmed by 4 bases and 2 bases, with 9 bases remaining between them. The CDR3 consists of 13 residues. Germline CDR1 DFQATT, CDR2 SNEGSKA (reference sequence). Here the CDR3 reads CSAKGPGNQPQHF. As DNA, the CDR3 is TGCAGTGCTAAGGGGCCGGGCAATCAGCCCCAGCATTTT.

V is TRBV12-3 or TRBV12-4 and J is TRBJ2-7; 8 nucleotides agree with TRBD1. J lost 4 bases, V lost 5 bases, and 7 bases had no gene match. The CDR3 length is 14 residues. The CDR3 DNA reads as TGTGCCAGCAGTGGACAGGGTTCGATTTACGAGCAGTACTTC. This translates into CASSGQGSIYEQYF.

This clonotype was counted between two and nine times. The chain has TRBV30 and TRBJ1-5; 9 bases are a match to TRBD1. CDR1 and CDR2 from the germline V gene are GTSNPN and SVGIG (reference sequence). Trimming removed 1 base from V and 0 bases from J; junction bases left unmatched: 1. There are 15 residues in the CDR3. The CDR3: CAWSGGQGSNQPQHF. DNA for the CDR3: TGTGCCTGGAGTGGGGGACAGGGTAGCAATCAGCCCCAGCATTTT.

V gene TRBV28 combines with J gene TRBJ1-1; 7 bases agree with TRBD1. Germline V gene sequence: CDR1 MDHEN, CDR2 SYDVKM. The CDR3 is made up of 15 amino acids. V gave up 4 bases and J gave up 5 bases; unmatched junction bases: 10. CDR3: CASSWDSTPGTEAFF. CDR3 DNA: TGTGCCAGCAGTTGGGACAGCACCCCGGGTACTGAAGCTTTCTTT. Full variable domain (missing parts from reference TRBV28 and TRBJ1-1): DVKVTQSSRYLVKRTGEKVFLECVQDMDHENMFWYRQDPGLGLRLIYFSYDVKMKEKGDIPEGYSVSREKKERFSLILESASTNQTSMYLCASSWDSTPGTEAFFGQGTRLTVV.

The chain couples TRBV7-2 to TRBJ2-5; D might be TRBD1 or TRBD2, each matching 8 bases. With 5 bases removed from V and 6 bases from J, the gap between germline ends came to 16 bases. This CDR3 comprises 14 residues. Germline V gene lookup returns CDR1 SGHTA and CDR2 FQGNSA. The CDR3 loop is CASSRGGQEKTQYF. In DNA form, the CDR3 reads TGTGCCAGCAGCCGGGGGGGACAGGAGAAGACCCAGTACTTC.

In nucleotides, the CDR3 is TGCAGCGTTGCTTGGGGCACCAACACTGAAGCTTTCTTT. This encodes CSVAWGTNTEAFF. This chain uses TRBV29-1 with TRBJ1-1, with D maybe TRBD1 (5 bases). The ends were cut back, 4 bases at V and 2 bases at J, with 11 bases in the middle. CDR1 and CDR2 from the germline V gene are SQVTM and ANQGSEA. The CDR3 spans 13 residues.

The sample holds a few counts of this clonotype. V and J are TRBV29-1 and TRBJ1-1, with D possibly matching TRBD1 (6 bases). From germline, CDR1 is SQVTM and CDR2 ANQGSEA. The CDR3 is made up of 12 amino acids. Between the trimmed V and J ends, which lost 5 bases and 1 base, there was a span of 8 bases. In DNA, the CDR3 is TGCAGCGTTCGCAGGGGGAACACTGAAGCTTTCTTT. Translation: CSVRRGNTEAFF.

The J gene is TRBJ2-1, the V gene TRBV28; tentative D call: TRBD2 (6 bases). CDR1 is MDHEN and CDR2 is SYDVKM in the germline V gene. The CDR3 has 14 residues. Trimming stripped 5 bases from V and 7 bases from J, with 15 bases between. The CDR3, as DNA: TGTGCCAGCAGTCCCTCTGGAGGGGTAAATGAGCAGTTCTTC. Translation: CASSPSGGVNEQFF.

This clonotype was counted at least ten times. The V and J genes are TRBV12-3 or TRBV12-4 and TRBJ2-1; D is possibly TRBD2 (6 bases). The CDR3 consists of 13 residues. V was shortened by 6 bases and J by 8 bases, with 14 bases between the two germline ends. DNA for the CDR3: TGTGCCAGCAGCCGGGACTCCCAGGATGAGCAGTTCTTC. Translation gives CASSRDSQDEQFF.

This clonotype was picked up a small number of times. J is TRBJ2-1 and V is TRBV3-1, with D possibly being TRBD2 (5 bases). Trimming took 1 base from V and 9 from J, leaving 7 bases between them. CDR1 and CDR2 (germline): LGHDT, YNNKEL (reference sequence). This CDR3 spans 12 amino acids. The CDR3 is CASSQVGGEQFF. The DNA for the CDR3 is TGTGCCAGCAGCCAAGTTGGAGGTGAGCAGTTCTTC.

The rearrangement joins TRBV15 to TRBJ1-1; D is unclear. The length of the CDR3 is 13 residues. In germline, CDR1 is LNHNV, CDR2 YYDKDF (reference sequence). Trimming took off 0 bases at V and 5 bases at J, with 7 bases between the two ends. The CDR3 spells CATSRDRRTEAFF. In DNA form, the CDR3 reads TGTGCCACCAGCAGAGACAGACGGACTGAAGCTTTCTTT.

This sequence joins TRBV20-1 and TRBJ1-5, with D possibly being TRBD1 (6 bases). This CDR3 comprises 16 residues. The V gene lost 1 base and the J gene lost 2 bases, with 15 bases spanning the gap. The germline V gene has CDR1 DFQATT and CDR2 SNEGSKA (reference sequence). The CDR3 nucleotides read TGCAGTGCTAGAGTTAGGGGGGCATCAGGCAATCAGCCCCAGCATTTT. It specifies CSARVRGASGNQPQHF.